The 17 T cell receptor beta chains presented below share a single source sample, sequenced in a study of immune heterogeneity within non-small cell lung tumors. Amplification of TCR beta CDR3 was performed by multiplex PCR with 32 V and 13 J primers. TCRdb redid the calling of the multiplex PCR reads with MiXCR, one entry per CDR3 protein. The profile shows roughly 6,000 distinct CDR3 sequences, 21% of them singletons. Bulk tumor genomic DNA constituted the template, at 600 to 750 ng per sample. Taken during surgery, several biopsies per primary tumor were spaced as far apart as possible within the tumor mass. Those enrolled were patients newly diagnosed with untreated non-small cell lung cancer and undergoing curative surgery. Specimen: lung tumor tissue. The receptors were sampled from a woman aged 60 to 75 with non-small cell lung cancer.

Relative to its sample, this clonotype is medium-sized. V usage is TRBV28 and J usage is TRBJ2-1, with D possibly matching TRBD2 (6 bases). V lost 5 bases to trimming and J lost 9 bases, with 11 bases between them. Germline V CDR1 and CDR2: MDHEN, SYDVKM. This CDR3 is 12 amino acids long. CDR3 protein: CASSTTRGEQFF. The CDR3 DNA sequence: TGTGCCAGCAGTACGACTAGAGGTGAGCAGTTCTTC.

In this sample, this clonotype is medium-sized. CDR3 residues: CAISEQYEQYF. The CDR3, as DNA: TGTGCCATCAGTGAGCAGTACGAGCAGTACTTC. The chain has TRBV10-3 and TRBJ2-7; D unclear. This CDR3 has 11 residues. Trimming removed 2 bases at V and 4 bases at J, with 3 bases between. Germline V gene lookup returns CDR1 ENHRY and CDR2 SYGVKD.

This chain connects TRBV20-1 to TRBJ2-2; possible D gene TRBD2, 6 bases. This CDR3 region has 16 residues. The V end was cut by 0 bases, the J end by 1 base, with 12 bases between. Germline assignment: CDR1 DFQATT and CDR2 SNEGSKA (reference sequence). In DNA form, the CDR3 reads TGCAGTGCTAGAGACGGGAGCGCCCTGAACACCGGGGAGCTGTTTTTT. This gives the protein CSARDGSALNTGELFF.

Regarding this clonotype: This sequence may be a read error, since a much larger clone differs from it by one base. This chain links TRBV20-1 with TRBJ1-5; D is perhaps TRBD1 (5 bases). In germline, CDR1 is DFQATT, CDR2 SNEGSKA (reference sequence). V lost 6 bases and J lost 4, with 19 bases in between. This CDR3 is 15 amino acids long. CDR3 coding DNA: TGCAGTGCCTGGACTGCTCTGGGGACGAATCAGCCCCAGCATTTT. Translation: CSAWTALGTNQPQHF.

This clonotype rates as medium-sized (0.01 to 0.1%). This chain links TRBV27 with TRBJ1-5, with D maybe TRBD1 (5 bases). V lost 5 bases to trimming and J lost 2 bases, with 13 bases between them. Germline assignment: CDR1 MNHEY and CDR2 SMNVEV (reference sequence). The CDR3 is 15 residues long. The DNA for the CDR3 is TGTGCCAGCAGTGTGGCAGGGCGAGGCAATCAGCCCCAGCATTTT. Translating gives CASSVAGRGNQPQHF.

This clonotype is medium-sized in the sample. The rearrangement links TRBV2 to TRBJ2-7; 8 bases line up with TRBD2. Per germline, CDR1 SNHLY and CDR2 FYNNEI. The CDR3 covers 14 residues. Trimming cost V 3 bases and J 3 bases; bases outside gene matches: 4. This CDR3 is CASSDTGGVYEQYF. The CDR3 DNA follows: TGTGCCAGCAGTGATACCGGGGGGGTCTACGAGCAGTACTTC.

As concerns this clonotype: This may arise from a read error, as a much more abundant clone is one base away. V gene TRBV7-2 combines with J gene TRBJ1-5; the D is unclear. The V end lost 2 bases, the J end lost 1 base, and 3 bases lay between the germline ends. The V gene's germline CDR1 is SGHTA and CDR2 FQGNSA. CDR3 length equals 13 residues. In DNA, the CDR3 is TGTGCCAGCAGCTTATGCAGCAATCAGCCCCAGCATTTT. Translating it yields CASSLCSNQPQHF.

V gene TRBV4-1 combines with J gene TRBJ2-1; D possibly corresponds to TRBD1 (6 bases). Trimming took 0 bases from V and 6 from J, leaving 21 bases between them. The CDR3 is made up of 18 amino acids. Germline lookup yields CDR1 MGHRA and CDR2 YSYEKL. The CDR3 DNA sequence: TGCGCCAGCAGCCAAGAAGCTCCGGCGCAGGGGTTGGCCAATGAGCAGTTCTTC. Translated, it gives CASSQEAPAQGLANEQFF.

Note on this clonotype: A much bigger clone sits one base away, suggesting this may be a read error. The CDR3 protein is CASILRVVPSYGYTF. The CDR3 bases are TGTGCCAGCATCTTGCGGGTCGTCCCTAGCTATGGCTACACCTTC. The J gene is TRBJ1-2, the V gene TRBV5-6; D is uncertain. Germline CDR1 and CDR2: SGHDT and YYEEEE. The CDR3 covers 15 residues.

By its share, this clonotype is medium-sized. The chain links TRBV5-1 to TRBJ2-1, with 11 bases that match TRBD2. The CDR3 has 15 amino acids. V dropped 4 bases and J dropped 4; count of bases not matched to a gene: 4. Germline V CDR1 and CDR2: SGHRS, YFSETQ. Written as DNA, the CDR3 is TGCGCCAGCAGCCCGGGACTAGCGGAGTACAATGAGCAGTTCTTC. As protein: CASSPGLAEYNEQFF. The variable domain in full, completed from reference TRBV5-1 and TRBJ2-1, reads KAGVTQTPRYLIKTRGQQVTLSCSPISGHRSVSWYQQTPGQGLQFLFEYFSETQRNKGNFPGRFSGRQFSNSRSEMNVSTLELGDSALYLCASSPGLAEYNEQFFGPGTRLTVL.

This clonotype is medium-sized (0.01 to 0.1%). The chain is built from TRBV19 and TRBJ1-5, with 9 bases lining up with TRBD1. This CDR3 spans 16 amino acids. Germline loops: CDR1 LNHDA, CDR2 SQIVND (reference sequence). The CDR3 sequence: CASRDRAGSSNQPQHF. CDR3 nucleotide sequence: TGTGCAAGCAGGGACAGGGCCGGAAGTAGCAATCAGCCCCAGCATTTT.

This clonotype is deemed medium-sized. This rearrangement joins TRBV28 to TRBJ2-1; 7 nucleotides match TRBD2. The length of the CDR3 is 14 residues. V shed 7 bases, J shed 4 bases, and the junction held 7 bases outside the gene matches. CDR1 MDHEN and CDR2 SYDVKM come from the germline V gene. For the CDR3, the DNA is TGTGCCAGCAACCAGGTCGGGAGGTACAATGAGCAGTTCTTC. Protein product: CASNQVGRYNEQFF.

By share, this clonotype ranks as medium-sized. CDR3: CASSAALPPQYF. The CDR3 DNA follows: TGTGCCAGTAGTGCCGCTCTCCCCCCGCAGTATTTT. The rearrangement joins TRBV19 to TRBJ2-3; no clear D gene. Per the germline V gene, CDR1 is LNHDA and CDR2 is SQIVND (reference sequence). V gave up 5 bases and J gave up 10 bases, with 13 bases separating them. The CDR3 extends over 12 amino acids. Supplemented by reference TRBV19 and TRBJ2-3, the full variable domain reads DGGITQSPKYLFRKEGQNVTLSCEQNLNHDAMYWYRQDPGQGLRLIYYSQIVNDFQKGDIAEGYSVSREKKESFPLTVTSAQKNPTAFYLCASSAALPPQYFGPGTRLTVL.

This clonotype has only a few counts. The V and J genes are TRBV20-1 and TRBJ2-1; D might be TRBD1 or TRBD2, each matching 5 bases. Between the trimmed V and J ends, which lost 3 bases and 8 bases, there was a span of 17 bases. This CDR3 is 14 amino acids long. In germline, CDR1 is DFQATT, CDR2 SNEGSKA (reference sequence). The CDR3 loop is CSASATVQGDEQFF. The CDR3 DNA reads as TGCAGTGCTAGTGCCACTGTCCAGGGAGATGAGCAGTTCTTC.

By share of the sample, this clonotype is medium-sized. The V gene is TRBV19, the J gene TRBJ1-6, with D uncertain. Germline loops: CDR1 LNHDA, CDR2 SQIVND (reference sequence). The ends were cut back, 5 bases at V and 7 bases at J, with 12 bases in the middle. The CDR3 runs 14 residues. The CDR3 sequence is CASSSGRLNSPLHF. The CDR3 DNA follows: TGTGCCAGTAGTTCCGGGAGGCTAAATTCACCCCTCCACTTT.

Judged by abundance, this clonotype is medium-sized. This sequence joins TRBV4-3 and TRBJ1-5; D call uncertain. CDR1 LGHNA and CDR2 YSLEER come from the germline V gene. The CDR3 length is 16 residues. Trimming left V 0 bases short and J 4 bases short, with 13 bases between. This chain's CDR3 is CASSQDWEDGNQPQHF. The CDR3 DNA reads as TGCGCCAGCAGCCAAGATTGGGAGGATGGGAATCAGCCCCAGCATTTT.

This clonotype has a handful of counts. This chain links TRBV11-2 with TRBJ2-1, with D possibly being TRBD2 (5 bases). V was trimmed by 1 base and J by 12 bases, leaving 19 bases between them. CDR3 length: 15 residues. Germline CDR1 and CDR2: SGHAT and FQNNGV. The CDR3 region has the DNA TGTGCCAGCAGCTTAGTCCCCGGTAGCGATAATAGGCAGTTCTTC. This codes for CASSLVPGSDNRQFF. Full variable domain (missing parts from reference TRBV11-2 and TRBJ2-1): EAGVAQSPRYKIIEKRQSVAFWCNPISGHATLYWYQQILGQGPKLLIQFQNNGVVDDSQLPKDRFSAERLKGVDSTLKIQPAKLEDSAVYLCASSLVPGSDNRQFFGPGTRLTVL.